The 30 T cell receptor beta chains given below trace back to one sample, sequenced in a study of graft-versus-host responses after intestinal transplantation. Sequencing used immunoSEQ multiplex PCR; TCRdb keeps in-frame clones, though not all of them. Of 95,000 to 110,000 clones listed, over 80% were seen once; the top ten hold about 0.7%. No antigen has been identified for these receptors. The sequences come from unstimulated CD4+ T cells sorted from spleen or lymph node cells, collected before transplant. Every receptor here comes from a human donor who was the organ donor for an intestinal transplant.

The chain couples TRBV6-4 to TRBJ2-1, with 8 nucleotides matching TRBD2. The CDR3 is 16 residues long. Germline V gene lookup returns CDR1 MRHNA and CDR2 SNTAGT. With V trimmed by 2 bases and J by 4 bases, 7 bases remained unmatched. The CDR3, as DNA: TGTGCCAGCAGTGACACTGGACTAGCAGGTTACAATGAGCAGTTCTTC. Encoded protein: CASSDTGLAGYNEQFF.

The V and J genes are TRBV2 and TRBJ1-1; the D gene is possibly TRBD1 (5 bases). The CDR3 is made up of 15 amino acids. Trimming took off 10 bases at V and 3 bases at J, with 21 bases between the two ends. Germline CDR1 and CDR2: SNHLY and FYNNEI. The chain's CDR3 is CAILTGGPRHTEAFF. The DNA of the CDR3 is TGTGCCATCTTAACGGGGGGACCAAGGCACACTGAAGCTTTCTTT.

The chain is built from TRBV12-2 and TRBJ1-1. TRBV12-2 is deemed a pseudogene. CDR3 length: 16 residues. The CDR3 nucleotides read TGTGCAAGTCGCTTAGTGACTGAGACTATGAACACTGAAGCTTTCTTT. Its protein product is CASRLVTETMNTEAFF.

This clone appeared once. The chain recombines TRBV2 with TRBJ2-7; 8 nucleotides align to TRBD2. The CDR3 has 14 amino acids. The J segment lost 6 bases and the V segment lost 4 bases, leaving 8 bases of the junction unmatched. The V gene's germline CDR1 is SNHLY and CDR2 FYNNEI. The CDR3 loop reads CASSAGGTRVEQYF. Written as DNA, the CDR3 is TGTGCCAGCAGTGCGGGCGGGACTAGAGTCGAGCAGTACTTC.

The rearrangement links TRBV5-1 to TRBJ1-5, with D possibly TRBD1 on 5 matching bases. Trimming stripped 1 base from V and 6 bases from J, with 8 bases between. The length of the CDR3 is 13 residues. Germline CDR1 SGHRS, CDR2 YFSETQ. For the CDR3, the DNA is TGCGCCAGCAGCTTGTATAGGGGTCAGCCCCAGCATTTT. This codes for CASSLYRGQPQHF.

This clone came up a few times. V usage is TRBV6-1 and J usage is TRBJ2-7, with TRBD1 matching over 8 bases. This CDR3 region has 14 residues. Germline loops: CDR1 MNHNS, CDR2 SASEGT. V was clipped by 7 bases and J by 1 base; unmatched bases: 6. The CDR3 sequence is CASTTGGRSYEQYF. The CDR3, as DNA: TGTGCCAGCACAACAGGGGGTCGTTCCTACGAGCAGTACTTC.

The chain links TRBV11-3 to TRBJ1-2; D unresolved. The V end was cut by 0 bases, the J end by 0 bases, with 11 bases between. Germline V gene lookup returns CDR1 SGHNT and CDR2 YENEEA. This CDR3 is built from 16 residues. The CDR3 DNA follows: TGTGCCAGCAGCTTAGACGAGGGAAGAACTAACTATGGCTACACCTTC. Protein: CASSLDEGRTNYGYTF.

The V gene is TRBV5-4, the J gene TRBJ1-6; 8 bases fit TRBD1. The CDR3 loop spans 16 amino acids. Losses at the gene ends were 1 base for V and 7 bases for J; bases not matched to a gene: 7. Germline V gives CDR1 SGHNT, CDR2 YYREEE (reference sequence). CDR3 bases: TGTGCCAGCAGCTTGAGGGGGGGACAGGTGAATTCACCCCTCCACTTT. Amino acids: CASSLRGGQVNSPLHF.

The V call is TRBV5-4, the J call TRBJ1-2; the D is unclear. Trimming left V 4 bases short and J 4 bases short, with 26 bases between. CDR1 is SGHNT, CDR2 YYREEE, per germline (reference sequence). There are 18 residues in the CDR3. The CDR3 here is CASSTRLDAVSVGYGYTF. The CDR3 bases are TGTGCCAGCAGCACGAGATTGGACGCGGTCTCAGTAGGCTATGGCTACACCTTC.

This chain connects TRBV11-3 to TRBJ1-1, with 7 nucleotides matching TRBD1. Germline-derived CDR1 and CDR2 are SGHNT and YENEEA. The length of the CDR3 is 16 residues. With 3 bases clipped from V and 5 bases from J, the junction kept 12 bases outside the gene matches. The DNA for the CDR3 is TGTGCCAGCAGCTTGGCAGGAACAGGGGCCCGGACTGAAGCTTTCTTT. Its protein is CASSLAGTGARTEAFF.

The rearrangement links TRBV7-6 to TRBJ1-2; the match to TRBD1 covers 9 bases. Germline assignment: CDR1 SGHVS and CDR2 FNYEAQ. The CDR3 has 15 residues. V lost 5 bases and J lost 8; bases outside the gene matches: 12. CDR3 in amino acids: CASSPNPGQGMGYTF. The CDR3 DNA reads TGTGCCAGCAGCCCCAATCCGGGACAGGGAATGGGCTACACCTTC.

The chain employs TRBV5-1 and TRBJ2-7; a possible D gene is TRBD1 (6 bases). Germline CDR1 SGHRS, CDR2 YFSETQ. The CDR3 is 16 amino acids. V was pared by 0 bases and J by 4 bases, with 17 bases between. The CDR3 protein is CASSLGHRDKKYEQYF. The CDR3, as DNA: TGCGCCAGCAGCTTGGGACACCGGGACAAGAAGTACGAGCAGTACTTC.

V and J are TRBV9 and TRBJ2-7, with TRBD2 identical over 11 bases. Per the germline V gene, CDR1 is SGDLS and CDR2 is YYNGEE. This CDR3 has 16 amino acids. V was clipped by 0 bases and J by 3 bases; unmatched bases: 5. CDR3 loop: CASSVGTSGGNYEQYF. The CDR3 nucleotides read TGTGCCAGCAGCGTAGGAACTAGCGGGGGAAACTACGAGCAGTACTTC.

The chain employs TRBV19 and TRBJ2-3; 8 positions agree with TRBD2. Trimming removed 6 bases from V and 4 bases from J; junction bases left unmatched: 9. Germline-derived CDR1 and CDR2 are LNHDA and SQIVND (reference sequence). This CDR3 region has 15 residues. This chain's CDR3 is CASRDGSGEADTQYF. The CDR3 DNA is TGTGCCAGTAGAGATGGTAGCGGGGAGGCAGATACGCAGTATTTT.

This rearrangement joins TRBV5-4 to TRBJ1-1; D not certain. V lost 2 bases and J 4 bases, leaving 15 bases between the germline ends. The length of the CDR3 is 15 residues. Germline V gene data show CDR1 as SGHNT and CDR2 as YYREEE (reference sequence). The CDR3 nucleotides read TGTGCCAGCAGCTTTAATAGGTACGGCGGCACTGAAGCTTTCTTT. Its translation is CASSFNRYGGTEAFF.

The V and J genes are TRBV5-1 and TRBJ2-1, with a weak D call TRBD1 (6 bases). Germline V gives CDR1 SGHRS, CDR2 YFSETQ. Trimming stripped 0 bases from V and 9 bases from J, with 7 bases between. The CDR3 runs to 12 residues. Here the CDR3 reads CASSLVGGEQFF. Written as DNA, the CDR3 is TGCGCCAGCAGCTTGGTAGGGGGTGAGCAGTTCTTC.

The chain links TRBV7-6 to TRBJ2-3, with a weak D call TRBD2 (6 bases). V was clipped by 4 bases and J by 7 bases, with 21 bases between them. The CDR3 has 16 residues. Germline lookup yields CDR1 SGHVS and CDR2 FNYEAQ. The CDR3 region is CASSSWEKTSFHTQYF. CDR3 bases: TGTGCCAGCAGCTCCTGGGAAAAGACTAGTTTCCATACGCAGTATTTT. Looking up the rest from reference TRBV7-6 and TRBJ2-3 gives the full variable domain: GAGVSQSPRYKVTKRGQDVALRCDPISGHVSLYWYRQALGQGPEFLTYFNYEAQQDKSGLPNDRFSAERPEGSISTLTIQRTEQRDSAMYRCASSSWEKTSFHTQYFGPGTRLTVL.

This sequence joins TRBV19 and TRBJ2-1; D could derive from TRBD1 or TRBD2 (5 bases each). Trimming stripped 8 bases from V and 4 bases from J, with 18 bases between. Germline CDR1 reads LNHDA; CDR2 reads SQIVND (reference sequence). The CDR3 has 15 residues. CDR3 loop: CASGSRGRTYNEQFF. The DNA of the CDR3 is TGTGCCAGTGGGAGCCGGGGAAGGACATACAATGAGCAGTTCTTC.

V is TRBV6-5 and J is TRBJ2-7, with D perhaps matching TRBD2 (5 bases). Between the trimmed V and J ends, which lost 8 bases and 0 bases, there was a span of 8 bases. This CDR3 contains 12 residues. CDR1 is MNHEY and CDR2 is SVGAGI in the germline V gene. DNA of the CDR3: TGTGCCAGCTTTGGGAGCTCCTACGAGCAGTACTTC. It encodes CASFGSSYEQYF.

This chain joins TRBV9 and TRBJ1-2, with a weak D call TRBD1 (5 bases). Trimming stripped 3 bases from V and 4 bases from J, with 13 bases between. Germline CDR1 and CDR2: SGDLS and YYNGEE. This CDR3 region has 14 residues. The CDR3: CASSDRQIPYGYTF. The CDR3 coding sequence is TGTGCCAGCAGCGACCGACAGATACCCTATGGCTACACCTTC.

V is TRBV28 and J is TRBJ1-5; D is unclear. Germline V gene sequence: CDR1 MDHEN, CDR2 SYDVKM. The V gene lost 2 bases and the J gene lost 0 bases, with 8 bases spanning the gap. The CDR3 contains 15 residues. The CDR3 protein is CASSLGRHSNQPQHF. The CDR3 nucleotides are TGTGCCAGCAGTTTAGGGAGGCATAGCAATCAGCCCCAGCATTTT.

To note about this clone: Sequence at one end of the junction differs from germline and may be a read error. Other nucleotide sequences from this sample produce the same CDR3. CDR3 amino acids: CASCRLHSGNTIYF. The CDR3 DNA reads TGCGCCAGTTGTCGACTTCACTCTGGAAACACCATATATTTT. V is TRBV19 and J is TRBJ1-3; D remains unclear. This CDR3 is 14 amino acids long. The germline CDR1 and CDR2 sequences are LNHDA and SQIVND (reference sequence). The variable domain in full, completed from reference TRBV19 and TRBJ1-3, reads DGGITQSPKYLFRKEGQNVTLSCEQNLNHDAMYWYRQDPGQGLRLIYYSQIVNDFQKGDIAEGYSVSREKKESFPLTVTSAQKNPTAFYLCASCRLHSGNTIYFGEGSWLTVV.

This chain uses TRBV25-1 with TRBJ2-7; D remains ambiguous. Trimming pared 3 bases from V and 4 bases from J, leaving 10 bases between. This CDR3 is 13 amino acids long. Germline CDR1 and CDR2: MGHDK and SYGVNS. Here the CDR3 DNA reads TGTGCCAGCAGTGATCAGCTAGAGTACGAGCAGTACTTC. It is translated as CASSDQLEYEQYF.

V and J are TRBV7-9 and TRBJ1-1; D is undetermined. Trimming removed 6 bases from V and 1 base from J, with 9 bases in between. Germline CDR1 reads SEHNR; CDR2 reads FQNEAQ (reference sequence). This CDR3 has 13 residues. The CDR3 nucleotides read TGTGCCAGCAGTGCCAGACAGAACACTGAAGCTTTCTTT. This translates into CASSARQNTEAFF.

The gene calls are TRBV15 and TRBJ2-2, with 7 bases matching TRBD1. The CDR3 runs to 15 residues. The V gene's germline CDR1 is LNHNV and CDR2 YYDKDF (reference sequence). V lost 3 bases and J lost 7; bases outside the gene matches: 8. The CDR3 nucleotides read TGTGCCACCAGCAGGGGGGACAGCCCCAACGGGGAGCTGTTTTTT. Translated, it gives CATSRGDSPNGELFF.

The gene calls are TRBV11-2 and TRBJ2-7; 14 nucleotides match TRBD2. CDR3 size: 18 residues. Trimming removed 7 bases from V and 2 bases from J; junction bases left unmatched: 13. Germline CDR1 is SGHAT and CDR2 is FQNNGV. CDR3 sequence: CASIAGLAGVKGTYEQYF. The CDR3 nucleotides are TGTGCCAGCATCGCGGGACTAGCGGGAGTAAAGGGAACCTACGAGCAGTACTTC.

The J gene is TRBJ1-2, the V gene TRBV5-1; D perhaps matches TRBD1 (6 bases). The CDR3 runs to 12 residues. V gave up 1 base and J gave up 5 bases, with 6 bases separating them. The germline V gene encodes CDR1 SGHRS and CDR2 YFSETQ. CDR3 loop: CASSLTGYGYTF. CDR3 DNA sequence: TGCGCCAGCAGCTTGACAGGGTATGGCTACACCTTC.

This clone was seen more than once but under ten times. This chain uses TRBV7-9 with TRBJ2-2; D is uncertain. Germline V lookup: CDR1 SEHNR, CDR2 FQNEAQ (reference sequence). Trimming took off 1 base at V and 7 bases at J, with 4 bases between the two ends. The CDR3 runs to 12 residues. Here the CDR3 reads CASSLVGGELFF. CDR3 sequence (DNA): TGTGCCAGCAGCTTAGTAGGCGGGGAGCTGTTTTTT.

The V and J genes are TRBV21-1 and TRBJ2-7; TRBD1 is the table's D call and was not checked against the DNA. TRBV21-1 is a pseudogene. The CDR3 is 18 amino acids. CDR3 DNA: TGTGCCAGCAGCCGAGGGATTCAGACAGGGACATGGTCCTACGAGCAGTACTTC. It codes for CASSRGIQTGTWSYEQYF.

The chain employs TRBV18 and TRBJ1-1; weak D call: TRBD1 (6 bases). V dropped 2 bases and J dropped 4 bases, with 11 bases sitting between them. The CDR3 runs 14 residues. Germline V gene data show CDR1 as KGHSH and CDR2 as LQKENI. The CDR3 protein is CASSPDRLPTEAFF. The CDR3 DNA reads as TGTGCCAGCTCACCAGACAGGCTCCCCACTGAAGCTTTCTTT.